Below, one TCR beta chain is given with its context. The data originate from a study of siplizumab effects on memory and regulatory T cells. The germline gives CDR1 MNHEY, CDR2 SMNVEV (reference sequence). The CDR3 covers 15 residues. The ends were cut back, 0 bases at V and 1 base at J, with 9 bases in the middle. It was about 100,000 TCR templates that were assayed per sample. TCRdb keeps only in-frame clones here, not all; method: immunoSEQ multiplex PCR. The table lists about 110,000 clones, 92% of them singletons. This TCR was recovered from a human donor in good health. This chain connects TRBV27 to TRBJ1-1; D may be TRBD1 (6 bases). Input material: CD4+ T cells sorted from blood. CDR3 nucleotide sequence: TGTGCCAGCAGTTTATCACAGGGTTGGAACACTGAAGCTTTCTTT. Residues: CASSLSQGWNTEAFF.